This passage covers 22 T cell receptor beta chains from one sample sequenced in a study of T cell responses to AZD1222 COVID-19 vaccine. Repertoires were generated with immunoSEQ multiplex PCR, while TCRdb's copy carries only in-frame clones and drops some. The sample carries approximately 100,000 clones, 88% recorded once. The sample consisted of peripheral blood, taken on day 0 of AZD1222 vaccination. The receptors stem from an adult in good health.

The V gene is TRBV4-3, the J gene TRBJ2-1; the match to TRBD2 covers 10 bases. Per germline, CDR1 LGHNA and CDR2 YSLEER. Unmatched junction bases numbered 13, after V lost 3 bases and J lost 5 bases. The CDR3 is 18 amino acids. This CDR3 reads CASSHDSAAGGRHNEQFF. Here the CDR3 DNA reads TGCGCCAGCAGCCATGATTCCGCAGCGGGGGGGCGACACAATGAGCAGTTCTTC.

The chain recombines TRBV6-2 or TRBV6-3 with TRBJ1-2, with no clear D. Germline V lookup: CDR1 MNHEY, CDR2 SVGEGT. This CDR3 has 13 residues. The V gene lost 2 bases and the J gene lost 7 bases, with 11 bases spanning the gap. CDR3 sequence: CASSYKGRVGYTF. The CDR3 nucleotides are TGTGCCAGCAGTTACAAGGGAAGGGTTGGCTACACCTTC.

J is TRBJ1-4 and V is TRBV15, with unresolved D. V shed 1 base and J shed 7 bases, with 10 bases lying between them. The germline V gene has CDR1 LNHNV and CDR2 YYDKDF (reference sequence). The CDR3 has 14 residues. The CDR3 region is CATSRGSGGEKLFF. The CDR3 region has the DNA TGTGCCACCAGCAGAGGCTCAGGAGGTGAAAAACTGTTTTTT.

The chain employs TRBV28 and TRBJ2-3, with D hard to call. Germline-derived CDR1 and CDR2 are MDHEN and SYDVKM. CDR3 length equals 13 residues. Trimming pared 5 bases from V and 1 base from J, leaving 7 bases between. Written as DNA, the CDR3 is TGTGCCAGCAGTGACACCGGCACAGATACGCAGTATTTT. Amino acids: CASSDTGTDTQYF.

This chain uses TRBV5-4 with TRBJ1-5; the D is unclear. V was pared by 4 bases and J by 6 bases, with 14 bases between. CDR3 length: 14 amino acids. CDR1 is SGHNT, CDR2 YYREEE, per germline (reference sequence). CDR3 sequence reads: CASSQSGSGQPQHF. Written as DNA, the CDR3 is TGTGCCAGCAGCCAGAGCGGGAGTGGTCAGCCCCAGCATTTT.

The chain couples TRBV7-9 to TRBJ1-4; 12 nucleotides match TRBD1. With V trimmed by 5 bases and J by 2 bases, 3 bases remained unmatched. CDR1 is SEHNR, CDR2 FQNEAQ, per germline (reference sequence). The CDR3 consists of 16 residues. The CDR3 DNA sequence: TGTGCCAGCAGCGGGACAGGGGGCGTCACTAATGAAAAACTGTTTTTT. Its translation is CASSGTGGVTNEKLFF. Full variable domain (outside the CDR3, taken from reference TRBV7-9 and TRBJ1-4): DTGVSQNPRHKITKRGQNVTFRCDPISEHNRLYWYRQTLGQGPEFLTYFQNEAQLEKSRLLSDRFSAERPKGSFSTLEIQRTEQGDSAMYLCASSGTGGVTNEKLFFGSGTQLSVL.

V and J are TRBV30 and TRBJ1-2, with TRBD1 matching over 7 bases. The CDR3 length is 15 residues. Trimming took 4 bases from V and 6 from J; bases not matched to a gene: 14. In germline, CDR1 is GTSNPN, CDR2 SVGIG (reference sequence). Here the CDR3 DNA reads TGTGCCTGGATTTCGAGAGAGACAGGGCACCATGGCTACACCTTC. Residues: CAWISRETGHHGYTF. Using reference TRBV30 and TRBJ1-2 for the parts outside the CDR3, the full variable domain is SQTIHQWPATLVQPVGSPLSLECTVEGTSNPNLYWYRQAAGRGLQLLFYSVGIGQISSEVPQNLSASRPQDRQFILSSKKLLLSDSGFYLCAWISRETGHHGYTFGSGTRLTVV.

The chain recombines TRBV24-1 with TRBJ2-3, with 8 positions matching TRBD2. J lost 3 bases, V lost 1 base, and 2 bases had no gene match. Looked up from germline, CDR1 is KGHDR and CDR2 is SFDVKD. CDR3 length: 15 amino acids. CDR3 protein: CATSDLAGATDTQYF. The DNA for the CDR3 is TGTGCCACCAGTGATTTAGCGGGAGCGACAGATACGCAGTATTTT.

The CDR3 loop reads CASRSSSGKVNTGELFF. DNA of the CDR3: TGTGCCAGCAGGAGTTCTAGCGGGAAGGTGAACACCGGGGAGCTGTTTTTT. The chain has TRBV2 and TRBJ2-2; TRBD2 matches at 9 bases. Germline V gene data show CDR1 as SNHLY and CDR2 as FYNNEI. The CDR3 loop spans 17 amino acids. J was trimmed by 1 base and V by 6 bases; bases with no gene match: 9.

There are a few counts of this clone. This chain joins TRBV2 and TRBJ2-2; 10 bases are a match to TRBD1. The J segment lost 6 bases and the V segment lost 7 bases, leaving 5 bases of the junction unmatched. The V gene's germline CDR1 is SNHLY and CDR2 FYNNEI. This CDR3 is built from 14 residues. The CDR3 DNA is TGTGCCAGCACCCGGGACAGGGGTGCCGGGGAGCTGTTTTTT. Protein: CASTRDRGAGELFF.

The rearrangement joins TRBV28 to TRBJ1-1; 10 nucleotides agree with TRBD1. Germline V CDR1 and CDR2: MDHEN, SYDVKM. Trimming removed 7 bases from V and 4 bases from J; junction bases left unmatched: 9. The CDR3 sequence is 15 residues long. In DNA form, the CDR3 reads TGTGCCAGCATTCCCGGACAGGGGGAGGTCACTGAAGCTTTCTTT. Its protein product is CASIPGQGEVTEAFF.

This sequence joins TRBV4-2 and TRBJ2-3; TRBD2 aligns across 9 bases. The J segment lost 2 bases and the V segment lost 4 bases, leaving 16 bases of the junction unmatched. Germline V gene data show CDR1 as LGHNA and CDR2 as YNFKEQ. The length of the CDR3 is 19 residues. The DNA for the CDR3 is TGTGCCAGCAGCCCGGGGGAGGGACTAGCCGGATCCTCCACAGATACGCAGTATTTT. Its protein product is CASSPGEGLAGSSTDTQYF.

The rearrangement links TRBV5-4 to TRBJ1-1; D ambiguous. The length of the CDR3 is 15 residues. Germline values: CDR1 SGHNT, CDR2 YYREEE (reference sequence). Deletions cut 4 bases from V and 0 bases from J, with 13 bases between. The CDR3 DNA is TGTGCCAGCAGCCTCCCGCAAGGCCTGAACACTGAAGCTTTCTTT. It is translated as CASSLPQGLNTEAFF.

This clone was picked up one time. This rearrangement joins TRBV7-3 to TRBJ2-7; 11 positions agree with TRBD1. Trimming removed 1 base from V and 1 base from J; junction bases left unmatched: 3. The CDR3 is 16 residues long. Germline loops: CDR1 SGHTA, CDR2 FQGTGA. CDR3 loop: CASSLKDRGRSYEQYF. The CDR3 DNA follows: TGTGCCAGCAGCTTAAAGGACAGGGGGCGGTCCTACGAGCAGTACTTC.

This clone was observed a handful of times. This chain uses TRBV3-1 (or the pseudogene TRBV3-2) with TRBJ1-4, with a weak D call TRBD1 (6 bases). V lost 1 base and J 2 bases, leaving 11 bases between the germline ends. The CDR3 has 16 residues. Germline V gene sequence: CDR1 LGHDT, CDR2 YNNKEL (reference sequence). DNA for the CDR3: TGTGCCAGCAGCCAAGGGGGGGCATGGACTAATGAAAAACTGTTTTTT. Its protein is CASSQGGAWTNEKLFF.

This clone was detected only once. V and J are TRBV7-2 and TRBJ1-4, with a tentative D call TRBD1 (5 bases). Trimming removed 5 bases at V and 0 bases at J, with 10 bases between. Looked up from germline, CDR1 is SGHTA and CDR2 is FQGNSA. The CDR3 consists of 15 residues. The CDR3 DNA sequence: TGTGCCAGCAGCCGGGGGGGGACAACTAATGAAAAACTGTTTTTT. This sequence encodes CASSRGGTTNEKLFF. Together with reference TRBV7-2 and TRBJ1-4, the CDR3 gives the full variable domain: GAGVSQSPSNKVTEKGKDVELRCDPISGHTALYWYRQSLGQGLEFLIYFQGNSAPDKSGLPSDRFSAERTGGSVSTLTIQRTQQEDSAVYLCASSRGGTTNEKLFFGSGTQLSVL.

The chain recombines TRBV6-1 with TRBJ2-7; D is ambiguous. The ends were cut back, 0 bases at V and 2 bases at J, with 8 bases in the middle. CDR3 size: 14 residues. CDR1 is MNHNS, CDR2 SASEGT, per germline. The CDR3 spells CASSEAGLTYEQYV. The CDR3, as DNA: TGTGCCAGCAGTGAAGCAGGGTTAACCTACGAGCAGTACGTC.

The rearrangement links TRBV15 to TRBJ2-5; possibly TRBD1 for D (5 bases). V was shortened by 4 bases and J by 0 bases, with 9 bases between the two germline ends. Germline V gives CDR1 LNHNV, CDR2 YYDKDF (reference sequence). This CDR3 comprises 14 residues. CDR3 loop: CATSINRYQETQYF. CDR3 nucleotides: TGTGCCACCAGCATAAACAGGTACCAAGAGACCCAGTACTTC.

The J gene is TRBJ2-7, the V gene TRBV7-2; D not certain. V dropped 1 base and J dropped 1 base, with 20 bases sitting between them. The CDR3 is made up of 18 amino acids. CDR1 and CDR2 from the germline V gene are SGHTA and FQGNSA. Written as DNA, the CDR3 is TGTGCCAGCAGCTTAGGGTATCAGCTCCAGGCCCAATCCTACGAGCAGTACTTC. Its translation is CASSLGYQLQAQSYEQYF.

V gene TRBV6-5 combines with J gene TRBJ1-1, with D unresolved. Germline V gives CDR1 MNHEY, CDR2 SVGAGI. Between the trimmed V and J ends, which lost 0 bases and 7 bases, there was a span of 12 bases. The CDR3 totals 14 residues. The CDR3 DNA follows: TGTGCCAGCAGTTACTCCGAAAGGGCAGTTGAAGCTTTCTTT. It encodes CASSYSERAVEAFF.

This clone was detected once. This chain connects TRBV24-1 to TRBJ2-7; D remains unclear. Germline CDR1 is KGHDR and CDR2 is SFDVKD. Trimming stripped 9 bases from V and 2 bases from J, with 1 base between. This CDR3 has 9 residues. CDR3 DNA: TGTGCCACCCCCTACGAGCAGTACTTC. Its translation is CATPYEQYF.

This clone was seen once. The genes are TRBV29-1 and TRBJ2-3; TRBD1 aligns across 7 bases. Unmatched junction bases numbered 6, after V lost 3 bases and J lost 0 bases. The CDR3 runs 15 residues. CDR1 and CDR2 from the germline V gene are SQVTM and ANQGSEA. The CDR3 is CSVEGTVTSTDTQYF. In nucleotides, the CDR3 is TGCAGCGTTGAGGGGACAGTCACTAGCACAGATACGCAGTATTTT.